The source of this TCR beta chain is a study of blood T cell repertoires in COVID-19. The table came from immunoSEQ multiplex PCR; TCRdb's copy has only in-frame clones and leaves some out. The sample contains about 93,000 clones, around 90% of which appear only once. The sequenced sample was peripheral blood. The sequence was obtained from a man aged 50 to 60 with acute or convalescent COVID-19.

In nucleotides, the CDR3 is TGTGCCAGCAGGGGACATAACTCCTACGAGCAGTACTTC. This codes for CASRGHNSYEQYF. The chain combines TRBV2 with TRBJ2-7; D may be TRBD1 (6 bases). Germline V gene data show CDR1 as SNHLY and CDR2 as FYNNEI. The CDR3 sequence is 13 residues long. V lost 6 bases, J lost 0 bases, and 9 bases lay in between.